This TCR beta chain was identified in a study of shared clonotypes between healthy human individuals. About the research overall: CD4 naive cells filled three plates per donor, CD4 memory three, CD8 naive two and CD8 memory one. Points from the study as a whole: Naive CD4 clonotypes were shared across a few donors at around 5%.

Concerning this clone: Antigen: not known.

CD45RO-negative CD8 cells positively selected for CCR7 made up the naive population, which excluded terminally differentiated effector memory CD45RA+ cells. The CDR3 spans 15 residues. Germline V gives CDR1 MDHEN, CDR2 SYDVKM. V lost 3 bases, J lost 2 bases, and 12 bases lay in between. For every subset, genomic DNA was evenly distributed across several immunoSEQ plates. Measured with immunoSEQ multiplex PCR; TCRdb has only the in-frame clones, and not every one. The profile shows hundreds of thousands of clones, approximately 92% of them singletons. This chain links TRBV28 with TRBJ2-3, with D tentatively TRBD1 (6 bases). This receptor was taken from a man aged 30-40 years in good health. Sequencing input: naive CD8+ T cells sorted from blood. This chain's CDR3 is CASSFFRGDTDTQYF. For the CDR3, the DNA is TGTGCCAGCAGTTTTTTCAGGGGAGACACAGATACGCAGTATTTT.